These 19 T cell receptor beta chains came from one sample sequenced in a study of tumor-infiltrating lymphocytes in primary liver carcinoma. The input was 500 ng total RNA; TCR beta cDNA was made from it with a constant-region primer. Sequencing libraries for TCR beta derived from three nested multiplex PCR rounds that used slightly modified ARM-PCR. A C-beta reverse primer and TRBV1-TRBV30 forward primers served in each of the first two PCR rounds, at about 10 cycles apiece. MiXCR, run by TCRdb on the multiplex PCR reads, gives a single entry per CDR3 protein. The sample consists of 90,000 to 150,000 distinct CDR3 sequences, less than 75% of them appearing once. DNA and RNA were both co-extracted from 20-30 mg of bulk tissue that had not been sorted. Sequenced input: tumor-adjacent normal liver tissue. These receptors originate from a woman in her fifties or sixties with primary liver carcinoma and hepatitis B virus infection.

V usage is TRBV2 and J usage is TRBJ2-7, with 7 bases fitting TRBD1. The CDR3 runs 13 residues. CDR1 is SNHLY, CDR2 FYNNEI, per germline. V lost 4 bases and J lost 4; bases outside the gene matches: 4. The CDR3 here is CASSGTGVYEQYF. CDR3 bases: TGTGCCAGCAGTGGAACAGGGGTATACGAGCAGTACTTC.

This clonotype appeared once. The chain employs TRBV11-2 and TRBJ2-7; D ambiguous. The CDR3 contains 14 residues. Deletions cut 5 bases from V and 3 bases from J, with 14 bases between. In germline, CDR1 is SGHAT, CDR2 FQNNGV. This CDR3 is CASSVDLDSYEQYF. CDR3 nucleotide sequence: TGTGCCAGCAGCGTGGACCTGGATAGCTACGAGCAGTACTTC.

V usage is TRBV11-1 and J usage is TRBJ2-2; D is uncertain. Germline assignment: CDR1 SGHAT and CDR2 FQDESV (reference sequence). This CDR3 region has 14 residues. CDR3 region: CANGPSLDTGELFF. CDR3 nucleotides: TGTGCTAACGGACCGAGCCTTGACACCGGGGAGCTGTTTTTT.

Note on this clonotype: At one of its ends the junction is not consistent with the germline gene, which may arise from a read error. V usage is TRBV6-5 and J usage is TRBJ2-7; TRBD2 might be the D (6 bases). This CDR3 spans 17 amino acids. The germline gives CDR1 MNHEY, CDR2 SVGAGI. CDR3 region: CASSHLASVGGAVEQYF. The CDR3 region has the DNA TGTGCCAGCAGTCACTTGGCTAGCGTGGGTGGGGCGGTCGAGCAATACTTC.

Ten or more counts support this clonotype. The genes are TRBV7-9 and TRBJ2-3; TRBD2 agrees at 13 bases. The CDR3 contains 15 residues. Trimming at V came to 1 base and at J to 5 bases, leaving 0 bases not matched to a gene. Germline CDR1 and CDR2: SEHNR and FQNEAQ (reference sequence). The CDR3 DNA reads as TGTGCCAGCAGCTTAGGACTAGCGGGAGGAGATACGCAGTATTTT. Amino acids: CASSLGLAGGDTQYF.

As concerns this clonotype: Given the absence of the conserved phenylalanine or tryptophan at the CDR3 end, a read error is likely. V usage is TRBV11-2 and J usage is TRBJ2-1; the D call may be TRBD1 or TRBD2 (6 bases each). Per germline, CDR1 SGHAT and CDR2 FQNNGV. The CDR3 runs to 15 residues. Trimming pared 2 bases from V and 8 bases from J, leaving 16 bases between. The CDR3 sequence: CASSLRGTSTYEQFV. CDR3 DNA sequence: TGTGCCAGCAGCTTAAGGGGGACTTCCACCTATGAGCAGTTCGTC.

This clonotype was counted ten times or more. The chain carries TRBV5-8 and TRBJ1-5; D call uncertain. The V end lost 4 bases, the J end lost 4 bases, and 9 bases lay between the germline ends. CDR3 length: 13 amino acids. Looked up from germline, CDR1 is SGHTS and CDR2 is YDEGEE. The CDR3 DNA follows: TGTGCCAGCAGCATCGACACAAATCAGCCCCAGCATTTT. It codes for CASSIDTNQPQHF.

This clonotype was detected many times. The rearrangement links TRBV7-8 to TRBJ1-1; maybe TRBD1 (5 bases). Trimming removed 0 bases at V and 6 bases at J, with 14 bases between. Germline-derived CDR1 and CDR2 are SGHVS and FQNEAQ. The CDR3 length is 15 residues. DNA for the CDR3: TGTGCCAGCAGCTTAGCGATGGGCAGGGTGGCTGAAGCTTTCTTT. This translates into CASSLAMGRVAEAFF.

This clonotype turned up a few times. This may arise from a read error, as a much more abundant clone is one base away. The CDR3 region has the DNA TGTGCCAGCCCCCCCGACGTAGGGGGCGGGAACGGGGAGCTGTTTTTT. It is translated as CASPPDVGGGNGELFF. The V gene is TRBV6-1, the J gene TRBJ2-2; D might be TRBD1 (7 bases). V lost 8 bases and J lost 7, with 23 bases in between. The CDR3 is 16 residues long. In germline, CDR1 is MNHNS, CDR2 SASEGT.

About this clonotype: This may be a read error: a much more frequent sequence differs by one nucleotide. Written as DNA, the CDR3 is TGCGCCAGCAGCGGCCCTGAGGGAGTCAAGGAGACCCAGTACTTC. It codes for CASSGPEGVKETQYF. V and J are TRBV5-1 and TRBJ2-5; a possible D gene is TRBD2 (5 bases). This CDR3 contains 15 residues. Germline V gene sequence: CDR1 SGHRS, CDR2 YFSETQ. V lost 4 bases and J 5 bases, leaving 18 bases between the germline ends.

This clonotype was observed a few times. V usage is TRBV2 and J usage is TRBJ1-6; D is possibly TRBD1 (6 bases). Germline-derived CDR1 and CDR2 are SNHLY and FYNNEI. Trimming pared 8 bases from V and 4 bases from J, leaving 12 bases between. CDR3 length: 14 residues. The CDR3 DNA sequence: TGTGCCAGCGTCCGGGACACATATAATTCACCCCTCCACTTT. Protein: CASVRDTYNSPLHF.

A note on this clonotype: At one of its ends the junction is not consistent with the germline gene, which may arise from a read error. V gene TRBV6-5 combines with J gene TRBJ2-1; D gene ambiguous. Germline V lookup: CDR1 MNHEY, CDR2 SVGAGI. This CDR3 region has 14 residues. CDR3 region: CANSYSGGYNEQFF. The CDR3 DNA follows: TGTGCCAACAGTTACTCGGGCGGTTACAATGAGCAGTTCTTC.

The chain has TRBV29-1 and TRBJ1-2; 9 nucleotides align to TRBD1. The V and J ends lost 4 bases and 11 bases, in that order; junction bases with no gene match: 20. The germline gives CDR1 SQVTM, CDR2 ANQGSEA. The CDR3 runs to 16 residues. The DNA for the CDR3 is TGCAGCGTTGGAGTGGTGCCGGGACAGGGAAACTATGAATACACCTTC. Protein sequence: CSVGVVPGQGNYEYTF.

The chain carries TRBV7-8 and TRBJ2-1; D might be TRBD2 (6 bases). Trimming shortened V by 1 base and J by 7 bases, and 17 bases separated the two germline ends. The V gene's germline CDR1 is SGHVS and CDR2 FQNEAQ. The CDR3 spans 16 residues. The CDR3 DNA is TGTGCCAGCAGCTTAGTTGGGACTGGGGGGAGTAATGAGCAGTTCTTC. Protein sequence: CASSLVGTGGSNEQFF.

V is TRBV29-1 and J is TRBJ1-1; D is unclear. V was cut by 4 bases and J by 3 bases, with 15 bases left in between. This CDR3 comprises 14 residues. Germline V gives CDR1 SQVTM, CDR2 ANQGSEA. CDR3 region: CSVGDFDGYTEAFF. The DNA of the CDR3 is TGCAGCGTTGGAGATTTTGATGGGTACACTGAAGCTTTCTTT.

In the case of this clonotype: This sequence may be a read error, since a much larger clone differs from it by one base. The chain employs TRBV7-9 and TRBJ2-2, with 8 positions matching TRBD2. V shed 1 base and J 6 bases; nucleotides not matched to a gene: 7. Germline CDR1 SEHNR, CDR2 FQNEAQ (reference sequence). This CDR3 has 16 amino acids. The CDR3 coding sequence is TGTGCCAGCAGCTTAGACGGGAGGGCCGTGTCCGGGGAGCTGTTTTTT. This sequence encodes CASSLDGRAVSGELFF.

As for this clonotype: The CDR3 end shows no conserved phenylalanine or tryptophan, and so a read error is likely. The V and J genes are TRBV27 and TRBJ1-1; D not resolved. The CDR3 has 13 amino acids. Germline V CDR1 and CDR2: MNHEY, SMNVEV (reference sequence). DNA of the CDR3: TGTGCTAGCAGTTTGGGCCAGAACACTGAAGCTTTCTCT. Its translation is CASSLGQNTEAFS.

A note on this clonotype: One end of the junction does not line up with germline, which may come from a read error. CDR3 coding DNA: TGTGCTAGTGCTTTGCCTAGGGAGGGGAACACTGAAGCTTTCTTT. Protein: CASALPREGNTEAFF. This chain uses TRBV12-5 with TRBJ1-1; D is undetermined. This CDR3 is 15 amino acids long. Germline values: CDR1 LGHNT, CDR2 FRNRAP.

This chain links TRBV2 with TRBJ1-1; D not certain. Per the germline V gene, CDR1 is SNHLY and CDR2 is FYNNEI. The CDR3 runs to 13 residues. Trimming cost V 8 bases and J 3 bases, with 13 bases left between them. The CDR3 is CASRAQVDTEAFF. The CDR3 bases are TGTGCCAGCCGAGCTCAGGTGGACACTGAAGCTTTCTTT.